One T cell receptor (beta chain) is described in this entry. The antigen remains unidentified. It was by 5' RACE with UMI labels that the TRB cDNA libraries were prepared. Reanalyzing the 5' RACE reads, TCRdb keeps one entry per CDR3 protein, without DNA. The sample table sets out thousands of distinct CDR3 sequences. The V gene's germline CDR1 is SGHRS and CDR2 YFSETQ. The CDR3 covers 17 residues. The data derive from a study of CXCR3-negative and CXCR3-positive naive CD8 T cells. Study as a whole: Overall TRB read output was approximately 150 million, and each library contained about 1.5 +/- 0.3 million reads. Notes on the study in general: Surface CD5 matched across naive subsets, and TRB CDR3 properties served to infer TCR strength.

The clonotype was recovered from a human donor in good health. Some clones in this sample may be carry-over from other donors' samples. The chain employs TRBV5-1 and TRBJ2-2. Sequenced sample: naive CXCR3- CD8+ T cells from blood. Sample subset: CD45RO-CCR7+CD27+CD95- naive CD8+ T cells lacking CXCR3 (TNR3-). This CDR3 is CASSLPAGMLAHGELFF.